The 18 T cell receptor beta chains listed next were all sequenced from one sample in a study of CD8 T cells in ankylosing spondylitis. The study, taken as a whole, reports: Characteristic, it appeared, of ankylosing spondylitis blood was a TCR beta motif of about eight highly homologous variants.

Antigens for these TCRs are unknown. TCRdb called the 5' RACE reads again in MiXCR, with one record for every CDR3 protein. The sample consists of approximately 400,000 distinct CDR3 sequences, 17% of them appearing once. Sequenced material: blood, either unsorted or a sorted T cell fraction (not recorded which). These receptors all come from a male donor with ankylosing spondylitis.

This clonotype was picked up a small number of times. The chain joins TRBV12-3 or TRBV12-4 to TRBJ2-1; D not resolved. The length of the CDR3 is 13 residues. Trimming removed 4 bases from V and 5 bases from J, with 9 bases in between. The CDR3 region has the DNA TGTGCCAGCAGTTCTAGACAAGACAATGAGCAGTTCTTC. Its translation: CASSSRQDNEQFF.

This clonotype was detected many times. V and J are TRBV5-6 and TRBJ2-7; 9 bases are a match to TRBD1. Germline CDR1 and CDR2: SGHDT and YYEEEE. V lost 2 bases to trimming and J lost 5 bases; unmatched junction nucleotides: 5. The CDR3 has 14 amino acids. CDR3 in DNA: TGTGCCAGCAGCTTAATGGGACAGGGCAACGAGCAGTACTTC. This encodes CASSLMGQGNEQYF.

The rearrangement uses TRBV10-3 and TRBJ1-1, with TRBD1 identical over 9 bases. The V segment lost 6 bases and the J segment 2 bases; nucleotides outside the gene matches: 10. This CDR3 has 16 residues. CDR1 is ENHRY, CDR2 SYGVKD, per germline. The CDR3 DNA follows: TGTGCCATCAGGGAACAGGGGGCCCCACTCAACACTGAAGCTTTCTTT. Encoded protein: CAIREQGAPLNTEAFF.

This clonotype was picked up a small number of times. This rearrangement joins TRBV12-3 or TRBV12-4 to TRBJ2-1; 10 positions match TRBD2. This CDR3 has 16 residues. Trimming cost V 2 bases and J 2 bases; bases outside gene matches: 3. CDR3 residues: CASSLLAGGTYNEQFF. The CDR3 bases are TGTGCCAGCAGTTTATTAGCGGGAGGTACCTACAATGAGCAGTTCTTC.

This clonotype has just a few counts. This chain connects TRBV20-1 to TRBJ2-1; TRBD2 matches at 7 bases. The germline CDR1 and CDR2 sequences are DFQATT and SNEGSKA (reference sequence). V shed 0 bases and J 9 bases; nucleotides not matched to a gene: 11. The CDR3 loop spans 15 amino acids. This CDR3 reads CSARDGRRGTFEQFF. CDR3 bases: TGCAGTGCTAGAGACGGACGGCGGGGGACTTTTGAGCAGTTCTTC.

The rearrangement joins TRBV20-1 to TRBJ2-3; no clear D. Germline-derived CDR1 and CDR2 are DFQATT and SNEGSKA (reference sequence). The V gene lost 7 bases and the J gene lost 2 bases, with 13 bases spanning the gap. The CDR3 length is 13 residues. CDR3 protein: CSVVRGLTDTQYF. For the CDR3, the DNA is TGCAGTGTGGTACGAGGCCTCACAGATACGCAGTATTTT.

The V and J genes are TRBV6-1 and TRBJ1-3; the D is unclear. The CDR3 runs to 14 residues. The germline V gene has CDR1 MNHNS and CDR2 SASEGT. Deletions cut 4 bases from V and 3 bases from J, with 10 bases between. Here the CDR3 reads CASSAQSGGNTIYF. The CDR3 DNA reads TGTGCCAGCAGTGCCCAGTCCGGTGGAAACACCATATATTTT.

The chain uses TRBV21-1 and TRBJ2-1; TRBD1, the D gene given by the table, was not confirmed from the DNA. TRBV21-1 is reported as a pseudogene. CDR3 length equals 16 residues. CDR3 in DNA: TGTGCCAGCAGCCAATCCGGGGGGAGCTCCTACAATGAGCAGTTCTTC. It yields the protein CASSQSGGSSYNEQFF.

The chain recombines TRBV4-1 with TRBJ2-3; the D gene is possibly TRBD2 (5 bases). This CDR3 has 15 residues. Germline V gene sequence: CDR1 MGHRA, CDR2 YSYEKL. Trimming left V 4 bases short and J 8 bases short, with 19 bases between. CDR3 nucleotides: TGCGCCAGCAGCCCCGTAGCGAATCCAGAGGGTACGCAGTATTTT. It translates to CASSPVANPEGTQYF.

The genes are TRBV30 and TRBJ2-5; weak D call: TRBD2 (7 bases). The CDR3 has 14 amino acids. V lost 3 bases, J lost 1 base, and 12 bases lay in between. CDR1 is GTSNPN, CDR2 SVGIG, per germline (reference sequence). The CDR3 bases are TGTGCCTGGAGCGGGGGGCCCCTCCAAGAGACCCAGTACTTC. Its translation: CAWSGGPLQETQYF.

The CDR3: CASSLAKGANEQFF. The CDR3 DNA reads as TGTGCCAGCAGCTTAGCGAAGGGGGCGAATGAGCAGTTCTTC. The gene calls are TRBV7-9 and TRBJ2-1; 7 bases map to TRBD1. The V and J ends lost 0 bases and 7 bases, in that order; junction bases with no gene match: 3. The CDR3 consists of 14 residues. Germline V gives CDR1 SEHNR, CDR2 FQNEAQ (reference sequence).

CDR3 DNA: TGTGCCACCAGTGCCTCCGGGACAGGCTACGAGCAGTACTTC. It translates to CATSASGTGYEQYF. The gene calls are TRBV24-1 and TRBJ2-7; 8 nucleotides agree with TRBD1. Germline V gene lookup returns CDR1 KGHDR and CDR2 SFDVKD. With 5 bases clipped from V and 3 bases from J, the junction kept 5 bases outside the gene matches. This CDR3 has 14 residues.

This clonotype was counted between two and nine times. The V gene is TRBV9, the J gene TRBJ1-2, with D uncertain. Germline V gene lookup returns CDR1 SGDLS and CDR2 YYNGEE. Deletions cut 0 bases from V and 4 bases from J, with 13 bases between. CDR3 length equals 15 residues. CDR3 sequence: CASSVEPSRTYGYTF. For the CDR3, the DNA is TGTGCCAGCAGCGTAGAACCCTCTCGAACCTATGGCTACACCTTC.

The V and J genes are TRBV10-3 and TRBJ2-7; D is possibly TRBD2 (6 bases). CDR1 and CDR2 from the germline V gene are ENHRY and SYGVKD. Trimming left V 0 bases short and J 2 bases short, with 11 bases between. This CDR3 is 15 amino acids long. The CDR3 DNA is TGTGCCATCAGTGAGTCGTCTAGCGAAACCTACGAGCAGTACTTC. This sequence encodes CAISESSSETYEQYF.

This clonotype was observed many times. This sequence joins TRBV29-1 and TRBJ2-5, with unresolved D. Trimming stripped 4 bases from V and 5 bases from J, with 11 bases between. Germline values: CDR1 SQVTM, CDR2 ANQGSEA. There are 12 residues in the CDR3. As DNA, the CDR3 is TGCAGCGTTGGGATCCTGGGGGAGACCCAGTACTTC. Its translation: CSVGILGETQYF.

This clonotype was picked up a small number of times. The chain couples TRBV18 to TRBJ2-5; D is unclear. The CDR3 runs to 14 residues. Germline loops: CDR1 KGHSH, CDR2 LQKENI. The V end lost 1 base, the J end lost 2 bases, and 8 bases lay between the germline ends. CDR3 in amino acids: CASSPLARQETQYF. DNA for the CDR3: TGTGCCAGCTCACCACTGGCCAGACAAGAGACCCAGTACTTC.

This clonotype showed up just a few times. This sequence joins TRBV6-2 or TRBV6-3 and TRBJ2-7; D is unresolved. The CDR3 totals 13 residues. Deletions cut 4 bases from V and 6 bases from J, with 13 bases between. CDR1 and CDR2 from the germline V gene are MNHEY and SVGEGT. The CDR3 DNA reads as TGTGCCAGCAGTTCCAGTCCCCGCGCCGAGCAGTACTTC. Protein product: CASSSSPRAEQYF.

This clonotype was counted between two and nine times. The CDR3 spells CSATTGVDEKLFF. As DNA, the CDR3 is TGCAGTGCTACGACAGGGGTCGATGAAAAACTGTTTTTT. The chain combines TRBV20-1 with TRBJ1-4; 8 bases align to TRBD1. V lost 4 bases, J lost 6 bases, and 4 bases stayed unmatched. Germline CDR1 reads DFQATT; CDR2 reads SNEGSKA (reference sequence). There are 13 residues in the CDR3.